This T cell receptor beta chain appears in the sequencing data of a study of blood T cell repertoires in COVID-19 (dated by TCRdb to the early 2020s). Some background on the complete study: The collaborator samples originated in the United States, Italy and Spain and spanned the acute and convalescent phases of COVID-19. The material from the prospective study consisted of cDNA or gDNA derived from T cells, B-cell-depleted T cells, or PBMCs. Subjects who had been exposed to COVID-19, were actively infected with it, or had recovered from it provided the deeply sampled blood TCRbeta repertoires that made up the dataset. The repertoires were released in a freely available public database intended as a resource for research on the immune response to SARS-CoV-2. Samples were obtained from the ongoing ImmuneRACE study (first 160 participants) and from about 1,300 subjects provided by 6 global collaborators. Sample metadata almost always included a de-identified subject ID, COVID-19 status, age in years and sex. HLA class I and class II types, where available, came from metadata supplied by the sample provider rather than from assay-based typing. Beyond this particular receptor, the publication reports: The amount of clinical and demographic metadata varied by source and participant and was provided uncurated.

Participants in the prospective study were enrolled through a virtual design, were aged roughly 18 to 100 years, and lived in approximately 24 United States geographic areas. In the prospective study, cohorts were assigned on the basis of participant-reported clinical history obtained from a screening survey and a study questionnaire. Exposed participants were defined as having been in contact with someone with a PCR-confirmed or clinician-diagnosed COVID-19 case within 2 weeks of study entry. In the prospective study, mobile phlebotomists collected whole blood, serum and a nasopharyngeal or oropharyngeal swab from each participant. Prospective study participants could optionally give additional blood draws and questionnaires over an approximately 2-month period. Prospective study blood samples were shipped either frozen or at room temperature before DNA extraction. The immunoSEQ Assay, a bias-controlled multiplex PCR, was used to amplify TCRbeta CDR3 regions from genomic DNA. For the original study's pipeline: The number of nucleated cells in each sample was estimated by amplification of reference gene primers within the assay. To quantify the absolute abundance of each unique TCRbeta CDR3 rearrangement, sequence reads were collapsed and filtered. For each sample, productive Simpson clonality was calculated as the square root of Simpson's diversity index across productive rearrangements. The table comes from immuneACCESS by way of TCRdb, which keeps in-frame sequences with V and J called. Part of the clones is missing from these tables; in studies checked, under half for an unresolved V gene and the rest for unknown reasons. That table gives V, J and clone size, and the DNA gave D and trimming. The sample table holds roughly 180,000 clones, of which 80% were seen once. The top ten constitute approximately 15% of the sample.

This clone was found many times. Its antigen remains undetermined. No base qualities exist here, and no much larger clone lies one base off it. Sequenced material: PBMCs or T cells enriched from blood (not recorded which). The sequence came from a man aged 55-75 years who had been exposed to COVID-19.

The sequence in DNA is TGTGCCAGCAGTTCCCGAGAGAACACTGAAGCTTTCTTT. This codes for CASSSRENTEAFF. In this chain, TRBV27 is recombined with TRBJ1-1; the D gene cannot be resolved reliably. V loses 4 bases of germline sequence and J loses 1 base, and the interval between the two ends is 7 bases. Its CDR3 holds 13 amino acids, cysteine through phenylalanine. Only the CDR3 region is kept as DNA, spanning 39 bases read in frame from base 1. The CDR1 and CDR2 encoded by the germline V gene (reference sequence) are MNHEY and SMNVEV.